These 31 T cell receptor beta chains were sequenced from one sample in a study of somatic mutations in cytotoxic T cells in rheumatoid arthritis. Sequenced by immunoSEQ multiplex PCR; TCRdb stores in-frame clones only, minus some. The data contain a few thousand clones, 78% of them singletons. Specimen: CD8+ T cells sorted from blood. The receptor set was obtained from an adult with rheumatoid arthritis.

This chain links TRBV11-2 with TRBJ1-3; D unresolved. The CDR3 loop spans 13 amino acids. V was pared by 3 bases and J by 10 bases, with 13 bases between. The germline V gene has CDR1 SGHAT and CDR2 FQNNGV. For the CDR3, the DNA is TGTGCCAGCAGCTTTTTGGTGTGGGATACCATATATTTT. Amino acids: CASSFLVWDTIYF.

This clone was seen more than once but under ten times. The chain couples TRBV5-5 to TRBJ1-5; unclear D gene. CDR1 SGHKS and CDR2 YYEKEE come from the germline V gene (reference sequence). Trimming took 0 bases from V and 4 from J, leaving 11 bases between them. The CDR3 has 15 amino acids. The CDR3 reads CASSLGYGVNQPQHF. CDR3 nucleotide sequence: TGTGCCAGCAGCTTGGGGTACGGGGTTAATCAGCCCCAGCATTTT.

The chain links TRBV9 to TRBJ1-6; D gene uncertain. Germline V gene data show CDR1 as SGDLS and CDR2 as YYNGEE. The CDR3 consists of 12 residues. V lost 7 bases and J lost 17, with 19 bases in between. Written as DNA, the CDR3 is TGTGCCAGCGGTCCCGTCGATGGAAGCGTCCACTTT. It encodes CASGPVDGSVHF.

The V call is TRBV4-2, the J call TRBJ1-3, with unresolved D. Trimming shortened V by 1 base and J by 4 bases, and 11 bases separated the two germline ends. The CDR3 has 15 residues. CDR1 and CDR2 from the germline V gene are LGHNA and YNFKEQ. CDR3 loop: CASSQGHLEGNTIYF. CDR3 nucleotides: TGTGCCAGCAGCCAAGGGCACTTGGAAGGAAACACCATATATTTT.

CDR3 in amino acids: CASSERWTGGGHTEAFF. In DNA form, the CDR3 reads TGTGCCAGCAGTGAACGCTGGACAGGGGGCGGACACACTGAAGCTTTCTTT. This sequence joins TRBV6-1 and TRBJ1-1; 11 bases are shared with TRBD1. The CDR3 consists of 17 residues. V trimming: 2 bases; J trimming: 3 bases; junction bases outside the gene matches: 8. In germline, CDR1 is MNHNS, CDR2 SASEGT.

The chain couples TRBV6-1 to TRBJ1-2; D gene ambiguous. The CDR3 spans 13 residues. Germline V CDR1 and CDR2: MNHNS, SASEGT. The V and J ends lost 3 bases and 1 base respectively, with 6 bases between them. The CDR3 coding sequence is TGTGCCAGCAGTGAGCGGCTTAACTATGGCTACACCTTC. Translation: CASSERLNYGYTF.

A note on this clone: Other DNA sequences in this specimen translate into the identical CDR3. This chain uses TRBV4-1 with TRBJ2-5; D not resolved. The J call may be incorrect, as the DNA end agrees better with TRBJ2-7. CDR1 is MGHRA and CDR2 is YSYEKL in the germline V gene. The CDR3 length is 14 residues. The DNA for the CDR3 is TGCGCCAGCAGCCAAGGGGATAGTTCCTACGAGCAGTACTTC. Translated, it gives CASSQGDSSYEQYF.

As concerns this clone: The germline gene is not matched at one end of the junction; a read error may be the cause. The chain is built from TRBV9 and TRBJ1-2; D gene unclear. CDR1 is SGDLS, CDR2 YYNGEE, per germline. This CDR3 is 11 amino acids long. The DNA for the CDR3 is TGTGCCAGCAGCGTAGAAAACAGACCGAGCTTC. Translating gives CASSVENRPSF.

V and J are TRBV23-1 and TRBJ1-1, with TRBD1 matching over 8 bases. TRBV23-1 is marked as an open reading frame, function uncertain. The ends lost 3 bases at V and 1 base at J; junction bases unmatched: 16. The CDR3 is made up of 19 amino acids. CDR3 DNA: TGCGCCAGCAGTCATCCAGGACAGGGTAGGAATTACAGGAACACTGAAGCTTTCTTT. This translates into CASSHPGQGRNYRNTEAFF.

The gene calls are TRBV5-5 and TRBJ2-7; 8 bases agree with TRBD1. V dropped 2 bases and J dropped 3; count of bases not matched to a gene: 4. Germline-derived CDR1 and CDR2 are SGHKS and YYEKEE (reference sequence). The CDR3 sequence is 14 residues long. The CDR3 DNA sequence: TGTGCCAGCAGCTTCGATACAGGGGGCTACGAGCAGTACTTC. Translated: CASSFDTGGYEQYF.

This clone was counted only a few times. V gene TRBV7-9 combines with J gene TRBJ1-2, with D uncertain. The CDR3 length is 15 residues. V dropped 5 bases and J dropped 3 bases, with 16 bases sitting between them. CDR1 and CDR2 (germline): SEHNR, FQNEAQ (reference sequence). CDR3 DNA: TGTGCCAGCAGCAATCCGAATGAGGGAGACTATGGCTACACCTTC. Its translation is CASSNPNEGDYGYTF.

The genes are TRBV6-1 and TRBJ1-1; TRBD1 agrees at 7 bases. The CDR3 length is 13 residues. V trimming: 6 bases; J trimming: 4 bases; junction bases outside the gene matches: 5. Germline CDR1 reads MNHNS; CDR2 reads SASEGT. CDR3 residues: CASRAQGVTEAFF. CDR3 coding DNA: TGTGCCAGCAGGGCCCAGGGGGTCACTGAAGCTTTCTTT.

The V and J genes are TRBV7-2 and TRBJ1-2, with TRBD1 matching 10 bases. There are 17 residues in the CDR3. CDR1 is SGHTA and CDR2 is FQGNSA in the germline V gene. V gave up 0 bases and J gave up 5 bases; unmatched junction bases: 9. The CDR3 DNA reads TGTGCCAGCAGCTTAGCCCAGACAGGGGGCATGGAGTATGGCTACACCTTC. Its translation: CASSLAQTGGMEYGYTF.

About this clone itself: At one boundary the junction diverges from the germline segment, which might be a read error. The gene calls are TRBV7-2 and TRBJ1-2, with TRBD1 identical over 9 bases. Looked up from germline, CDR1 is SGHTA and CDR2 is FQGNSA. There are 18 residues in the CDR3. CDR3 sequence (DNA): TGTGCCAGCAGTTTAGGGGGACAGGGACTCCTGGGAAACTATGGCTACACCTTC. Its translation is CASSLGGQGLLGNYGYTF.

This chain connects TRBV18 to TRBJ1-1; 9 bases align to TRBD1. Germline V gene lookup returns CDR1 KGHSH and CDR2 LQKENI. V gave up 6 bases and J gave up 0 bases; unmatched junction bases: 11. The CDR3 spans 17 residues. CDR3 nucleotide sequence: TGTGCCAGCTCTCCCGGGACAGGGCCCGACTTGAACACTGAAGCTTTCTTT. Translating it yields CASSPGTGPDLNTEAFF.

This clone was observed once. The same CDR3 arises from other DNA sequences in this sample as well. This chain uses TRBV20-1 with TRBJ1-1; a weak D match, TRBD1 (5 bases). The CDR3 has 11 amino acids. Germline-derived CDR1 and CDR2 are DFQATT and SNEGSKA (reference sequence). V dropped 1 base and J dropped 6 bases, with 6 bases sitting between them. The CDR3 reads CSARGGAEAFF. The CDR3 bases are TGCAGTGCTAGAGGGGGGGCTGAAGCTTTCTTT.

V usage is TRBV4-1 and J usage is TRBJ2-5, with unresolved D. This CDR3 has 15 residues. Germline CDR1 reads MGHRA; CDR2 reads YSYEKL. The V end lost 0 bases, the J end lost 5 bases, and 13 bases lay between the germline ends. The CDR3, as DNA: TGCGCCAGCAGCCAAGAATGGGCTAGTATGGAGACCCAGTACTTC. Amino acids: CASSQEWASMETQYF.

This chain uses TRBV10-3 with TRBJ1-2; D remains ambiguous. The CDR3 spans 12 residues. CDR1 and CDR2 from the germline V gene are ENHRY and SYGVKD. V was clipped by 8 bases and J by 8 bases, with 15 bases between them. The CDR3 nucleotides read TGTGCCATCCTGACGGAAGGTCGAGGCTACACCTTC. Protein product: CAILTEGRGYTF.

The chain is built from TRBV4-3 and TRBJ1-1; D not resolved. Germline V lookup: CDR1 LGHNA, CDR2 YSLEER. With 4 bases removed from V and 1 base from J, the gap between germline ends came to 10 bases. The CDR3 has 14 amino acids. The CDR3 loop is CASSRNRGNTEAFF. CDR3 sequence (DNA): TGCGCCAGCAGCCGGAACCGGGGGAACACTGAAGCTTTCTTT.

This sequence joins TRBV7-9 and TRBJ1-2, with TRBD1 identical over 8 bases. Germline V gene data show CDR1 as SEHNR and CDR2 as FQNEAQ (reference sequence). The trim removed 3 bases at V and 2 bases at J, leaving 2 bases unmatched. CDR3 length equals 14 residues. The DNA of the CDR3 is TGTGCCAGCAGCTTGACAGGGGCCAACTATGGCTACACCTTC. Translated, it gives CASSLTGANYGYTF.

This clone was found once. The chain uses TRBV5-6 and TRBJ1-6; D gene unclear. The CDR3 contains 17 residues. Trimming pared 4 bases from V and 0 bases from J, leaving 14 bases between. Per the germline V gene, CDR1 is SGHDT and CDR2 is YYEEEE. CDR3 region: CASSEGPASSYNSPLHF. Here the CDR3 DNA reads TGTGCCAGCAGCGAAGGGCCAGCGAGCTCCTATAATTCACCCCTCCACTTT.

This chain links TRBV10-3 with TRBJ1-2; D is unresolved. The germline CDR1 and CDR2 sequences are ENHRY and SYGVKD. The V and J ends lost 11 bases and 2 bases respectively, with 15 bases between them. The CDR3 runs to 13 residues. CDR3 DNA: TGTGCCTCGAGGGCGGACCTGAACTATGGCTACACCTTC. The encoded protein is CASRADLNYGYTF.

The rearrangement links TRBV9 to TRBJ1-2; 8 bases align to TRBD1. Germline-derived CDR1 and CDR2 are SGDLS and YYNGEE. The CDR3 is 14 amino acids. V lost 4 bases and J lost 4; bases outside the gene matches: 6. The CDR3 DNA sequence: TGTGCCAGCAGCCGACAGGGGCGACCCTATGGCTACACCTTC. Residues: CASSRQGRPYGYTF.

This clone came up once. V is TRBV5-5 and J is TRBJ2-1; D possibly uses TRBD1 or TRBD2 (6 bases each). The length of the CDR3 is 13 residues. From germline, CDR1 is SGHKS and CDR2 YYEKEE (reference sequence). The V end lost 2 bases, the J end lost 8 bases, and 11 bases lay between the germline ends. DNA for the CDR3: TGTGCCAGCAGCTTTCCCGGGGGCTATGAGCAGTTCTTC. Protein sequence: CASSFPGGYEQFF.

This clone was observed a single time. V is TRBV7-8 and J is TRBJ2-1; D is perhaps TRBD2 (6 bases). Germline assignment: CDR1 SGHVS and CDR2 FQNEAQ. The CDR3 totals 16 residues. The V and J ends lost 1 base and 0 bases respectively, with 10 bases between them. The CDR3 loop is CASSLGSGYSYNEQFF. The DNA for the CDR3 is TGTGCCAGCAGCTTAGGTAGCGGCTACTCCTACAATGAGCAGTTCTTC.

This clone was detected a few times. The chain has TRBV4-1 and TRBJ1-4; no reliable D call. CDR1 is MGHRA and CDR2 is YSYEKL in the germline V gene. The CDR3 is 15 amino acids. Trimming cost V 0 bases and J 7 bases, with 12 bases left between them. Written as DNA, the CDR3 is TGCGCCAGCAGCCAAGAGGGCCGATCCAGTGAAAAACTGTTTTTT. Translation: CASSQEGRSSEKLFF.

V usage is TRBV6-5 and J usage is TRBJ1-4; D gene ambiguous. This CDR3 contains 13 residues. The V gene lost 0 bases and the J gene lost 7 bases, with 6 bases spanning the gap. In germline, CDR1 is MNHEY, CDR2 SVGAGI. Written as DNA, the CDR3 is TGTGCCAGCAGTTACTCCCAAGGTGAAAAACTGTTTTTT. Amino acids: CASSYSQGEKLFF.

J is TRBJ2-7 and V is TRBV5-1, with TRBD2 matching over 12 bases. The trim removed 1 base at V and 5 bases at J, leaving 4 bases unmatched. In germline, CDR1 is SGHRS, CDR2 YFSETQ. There are 15 residues in the CDR3. CDR3 residues: CASSLYGLAGHEQYF. The CDR3 nucleotides are TGCGCCAGCAGCTTGTATGGACTAGCGGGGCACGAGCAGTACTTC.

V and J are TRBV28 and TRBJ2-7, with 8 bases aligning to TRBD1. Germline CDR1 reads MDHEN; CDR2 reads SYDVKM. CDR3 length: 17 amino acids. J lost 2 bases, V lost 6 bases, and 15 bases had no gene match. CDR3 protein: CASRSSYRTGTTYEQYF. CDR3 coding DNA: TGTGCCAGCAGGTCTTCGTATCGGACAGGGACAACCTACGAGCAGTACTTC.

V is TRBV5-8 and J is TRBJ2-7, with 7 bases matching TRBD2. There are 14 residues in the CDR3. J was trimmed by 5 bases and V by 6 bases; bases with no gene match: 11. CDR1 and CDR2 (germline): SGHTS, YDEGEE. The CDR3 region is CASTFRGGPDEQYF. CDR3 in DNA: TGTGCCAGCACCTTTCGCGGGGGACCCGACGAGCAGTACTTC.

The chain joins TRBV29-1 to TRBJ2-7, with D possibly TRBD1 on 7 matching bases. This CDR3 has 12 residues. Germline CDR1 is SQVTM and CDR2 is ANQGSEA. Deletions cut 2 bases from V and 7 bases from J, with 12 bases between. DNA for the CDR3: TGCAGCGTTGAAACAGGGGCGGGGGAGCAGTACTTC. Translation gives CSVETGAGEQYF.